This T cell receptor (beta chain) is drawn from a study of blood T cell repertoires in COVID-19. Whole-study context: Sites across the United States, Italy and Spain contributed samples from acute and convalescent COVID-19. PBMCs, B-cell-depleted T cells, or T cells were the source of the cDNA or gDNA that made up the material.

Source study methods: The authors estimated nucleated cell counts from reference gene primer amplification. Assay: immunoSEQ multiplex PCR; the TCRdb copy retains only in-frame clones and omits some. That table is the source of V, J and clone size, and D and trimming were worked out from the DNA. Counted here are 90,000 to 120,000 clones, about nine tenths occurring once; the ten biggest clones make up over 1%. This CDR3 is built from 15 residues. Trimming pared 0 bases from V and 1 base from J, leaving 10 bases between. Germline-derived CDR1 and CDR2 are SGDLS and YYNGEE. The sequenced sample was peripheral blood. The rearrangement uses TRBV9 and TRBJ1-1, with D tentatively TRBD1 (5 bases). This sequence was found in a woman aged 25 to 39 with acute or convalescent COVID-19. The CDR3 nucleotides read TGTGCCAGCAGCGTAGGCTGGACAAAGAACACTGAAGCTTTCTTT. This translates into CASSVGWTKNTEAFF.